Below, 3 T cell receptor beta chains from the same sample are listed, as sequenced in a study of shared clonotypes between healthy human individuals. Selected positively for CCR7 and CD45RO-negative, naive CD8 cells excluded terminally differentiated effector memory CD45RA+ cells. Produced via immunoSEQ multiplex PCR; TCRdb's table is partial and in-frame only. Of roughly 1,800,000 clones listed, about 95% are singletons. The sequenced sample was naive CD8+ T cells sorted from blood. These receptors all stem from a man between 18 and 29 years old in good health.

V gene TRBV4-1 combines with J gene TRBJ2-3, with TRBD2 matching over 11 bases. CDR1 and CDR2 from the germline V gene are MGHRA and YSYEKL. Trimming removed 4 bases from V and 6 bases from J; junction bases left unmatched: 9. This CDR3 comprises 16 residues. CDR3 loop: CASSLLAGGIGDTQYF. DNA for the CDR3: TGCGCCAGCAGCCTTCTAGCGGGGGGAATAGGGGATACGCAGTATTTT.

A few counts support this clone. Additional DNA sequences in this sample encode the identical CDR3. The gene calls are TRBV27 and TRBJ2-7; 7 positions match TRBD1. Trimming cost V 3 bases and J 1 base; bases outside gene matches: 3. CDR1 is MNHEY, CDR2 SMNVEV, per germline (reference sequence). The CDR3 runs to 14 residues. This CDR3 reads CASSFRTGSYEQYF. CDR3 nucleotides: TGTGCCAGCAGTTTCCGGACAGGTTCCTACGAGCAGTACTTC.

Points on this clone: Other DNA sequences in the sample encode the same CDR3. The V and J genes are TRBV5-8 and TRBJ1-1, with D possibly matching TRBD1 (5 bases). This CDR3 is built from 13 residues. The germline V gene has CDR1 SGHTS and CDR2 YDEGEE. Trimming removed 2 bases from V and 1 base from J, with 6 bases in between. The CDR3 DNA sequence: TGTGCCAGCAGCTTCACAGGGAACACTGAAGCTTTCTTT. As protein: CASSFTGNTEAFF. Supplemented by reference TRBV5-8 and TRBJ1-1, the full variable domain reads EAGVTQSPTHLIKTRGQQATLRCSPISGHTSVYWYQQALGLGLQFLLWYDEGEERNRGNFPPRFSGRQFPNYSSELNVNALELEDSALYLCASSFTGNTEAFFGQGTRLTVV.